These T cell receptor beta chains were read from a single sample in a study of T-cell reconstitution after alpha-beta-depleted transplantation in children. Via MiXCR, TCRdb re-called the PCR reads, giving one row per CDR3 protein. In the table there are about a million distinct CDR3 sequences, around 30% of which are singletons. Sequenced material: PBMCs, mostly from graft donor cells, taken 360 days after TCRalphabeta/CD19-depleted stem cell transplant. The receptors were gathered from a boy younger than two who had a stem cell transplant for SCID, so the T cells may come from the graft donor. Each CDR3 is given with its conserved first and last residue. A D gene is named only where the DNA matches it firmly. Rows may omit the clone size; those that give it use once, few, many or a size class.

J,V,size,D,CDR3,DNA
TRBJ1-4,TRBV20-1,NA,NA,CSARWRGGEKLFF,TGCAGTGCTAGGTGGAGGGGTGGTGAAAAACTGTTTTTT
TRBJ2-2,TRBV6-2/TRBV6-3,NA,NA,CASNDYTGELFF,TGTGCCAGCAACGACTACACCGGGGAGCTGTTTTTT
TRBJ2-1,TRBV4-3,NA,NA,CASSQDLAQGTYNEQFF,TGCGCCAGCAGCCAAGATCTAGCGCAGGGCACCTACAATGAGCAGTTCTTC
TRBJ1-6,TRBV27,many,NA,CASSPQGSYNSPLHF,TGTGCCAGCAGTCCACAGGGATCCTATAATTCACCCCTCCACTTT
TRBJ2-2,TRBV12-3/TRBV12-4,NA,NA,CASGGRPGELFF,TGTGCCAGCGGGGGTCGTCCCGGGGAGCTGTTTTTT
TRBJ1-4,TRBV18,NA,NA,CASSPSLAAGNEKVFF,TGTGCCAGCTCACCATCTCTGGCAGCCGGTAATGAAAAAGTGTTTTTT
TRBJ2-7,TRBV20-1,few,NA,CSARGGVDYEQYF,TGCAGTGCTAGAGGAGGGGTCGACTACGAGCAGTACTTC
TRBJ2-7,TRBV29-1,NA,TRBD1,CSGKTGTGIPYEQYF,TGCAGCGGCAAAACCGGGACAGGGATACCCTACGAGCAGTACTTC
TRBJ2-3,TRBV10-3,NA,NA,CAISEEGGTSTDTQYF,TGTGCCATCAGTGAGGAGGGCGGGACGAGCACAGATACGCAGTATTTT
TRBJ2-1,TRBV10-3,few,TRBD2,CAISASGYNEQFF,TGTGCCATCAGTGCTAGCGGCTACAATGAGCAGTTCTTC
TRBJ2-7,TRBV5-6,NA,NA,CASSQQGGAYEQYF,TGTGCCAGCAGCCAGCAGGGGGGTGCCTACGAGCAGTACTTC
TRBJ1-2,TRBV5-1,NA,NA,CASSNQPGVGYGYTF,TGCGCCAGCAGCAACCAGCCGGGGGTCGGCTATGGCTACACCTTC
TRBJ2-7,TRBV29-1,NA,NA,CSAQRDRSYEQYF,TGCAGCGCCCAGCGGGACAGATCCTACGAGCAGTACTTC
TRBJ2-5,TRBV4-1,NA,NA,CASSQGAFGGWQETQYF,TGCGCCAGCAGCCAGGGTGCCTTTGGGGGTTGGCAAGAGACCCAGTACTTC
TRBJ2-7,TRBV7-6,once,TRBD2,CASSLVHGTGTSGSYEQYF,TGTGCCAGCAGCTTAGTACACGGGACGGGGACTAGCGGGAGCTACGAGCAGTACTTC
TRBJ1-4,TRBV20-1,NA,NA,CSARDTREPPTNEKLFF,TGCAGTGCTAGAGATACCCGCGAACCTCCAACTAATGAAAAACTGTTTTTT
TRBJ2-6,TRBV5-5,NA,NA,CASSLAGRGTGANVLTF,TGTGCCAGCAGCTTGGCCGGCAGGGGAACTGGGGCCAACGTCCTGACTTTC
TRBJ1-4,TRBV12-3/TRBV12-4,NA,TRBD1,CASTLGTGTTNEKLFF,TGTGCCAGCACCCTGGGGACAGGGACGACTAATGAAAAACTGTTTTTT
TRBJ2-5,TRBV12-5,NA,NA,CASGPSDPAGIQYF,TGTGCTAGTGGACCGTCGGATCCCGCGGGGATCCAGTACTTC
TRBJ2-5,TRBV5-1,few,NA,CASSGTYQMPQETQYF,TGCGCCAGCTCTGGAACCTACCAGATGCCGCAAGAGACCCAGTACTTC
TRBJ2-7,TRBV10-2,few,NA,CASSESGYSRQYF,TGCGCCAGCAGTGAGTCGGGGTACTCGAGGCAGTACTTC
TRBJ2-1,TRBV27,NA,TRBD2,CASSIASGGRDEQFF,TGTGCCAGCAGTATCGCTAGCGGGGGGCGGGATGAGCAGTTCTTC
TRBJ1-2,TRBV18,NA,NA,CASSPIGNGYTF,TGTGCCAGCTCACCAATCGGAAATGGCTACACCTTC
TRBJ1-1,TRBV6-1,NA,NA,CASSPRMDTYTEAFF,TGTGCCAGCAGCCCTCGGATGGACACGTACACTGAAGCTTTCTTT
TRBJ1-5,TRBV20-1,NA,NA,CSASRGYSNQPQHF,TGCAGTGCTAGCAGGGGTTATAGCAATCAGCCCCAGCATTTT